The rows below give T cell receptor beta chains drawn from one sample of a study of glioma-infiltrating T cells. In TCRdb, the multiplex PCR reads were re-called with MiXCR into one record per CDR3 protein. Among roughly 350,000 distinct CDR3 sequences listed, about two fifths were seen once. The sample was glioma tissue, nonneoplastic brain tissue, or PBMCs (not recorded which). All receptors come from a human donor with low-grade glioma or glioblastoma, undergoing nonglioma brain surgery, or in good health (not recorded which). Each CDR3 is given without its conserved first and last residue. The order of the fields is V gene, CDR3 protein.

>TRBV18
ASSPTPGADGYT
>TRBV11-2
ASSPRTREETQY
>TRBV28
ASSSTGLNTEAF
>TRBV27
ASSPQDSWRGETQY
>TRBV7-3
ASSWGFSGGGDEQF
>TRBV27
ASSLISFGGTYERY
>TRBV4-2
ASSYGITDTQY
>TRBV3-1
ASSLASGEQY
>TRBV7-2
ASSLWTGRTDTQY
>TRBV4-1
ASSQVLRESDYGYT
>TRBV19
ASQRFSTDTQY
>TRBV27
ASSPGTKGNQPQH
>TRBV7-2
ASTRRGGSGTDTQY
>TRBV4-1
ASSQSIAGGRTGELF
>TRBV28
ASTQPGPIHNEQF
>TRBV7-3
ASSLGTDNEQF
>TRBV6-1
ASRGSFYEQY
>TRBV20-1
SARDWGLADSKNIQY
>TRBV20-1
SARALAADLSSYNEQF
>TRBV7-9
AGSSAPLDSRNEQF
>TRBV7-3
ASSAEGVKIQY
>TRBV6-1
ASMRAGSGIEQF
>TRBV20-1
SASKTGRRDEKLF
>TRBV13
ASSWSVWSAGDQPQH
>TRBV20-1
SARLADYEQY
>TRBV4-3
ASSDQGRLGTDTQY
>TRBV29-1
SVPPSGRGNEQF
>TRBV20-1
SARSGGEGYEQY
>TRBV28
ASTLLRGDQPQH
>TRBV20-1
SAVPGQGRDTQY
>TRBV15
ATSEGVVYGYT
>TRBV27
ASSLAWTNVKLF
>TRBV7-9
ASSLDTNYGYT